This TCR beta chain was sequenced in a study of T cells after yellow fever vaccination. TCRdb processed the 5' RACE reads anew with MiXCR; each CDR3 protein has one entry. Of roughly 500,000 distinct CDR3 sequences in the sample, over 15% were seen once. The CDR3 has 15 residues. Deletions cut 8 bases from V and 4 bases from J, with 17 bases between. The chain employs TRBV12-3 or TRBV12-4 and TRBJ2-2; maybe TRBD2 (6 bases). The sequences come from PBMCs, collected 15 days after the yellow fever booster vaccination. The receptor's source is a man aged 25-45 years who received the YFV17D yellow fever vaccine. CDR3 nucleotides: TGTGCCAGCGGATCGGGGGAGGTGTTCACCGGGGAGCTGTTTTTT. Translating gives CASGSGEVFTGELFF.